This TCR beta chain was sequenced for a study of blood T cell repertoires in COVID-19. In the study overall: Sites in the United States, Italy and Spain provided acute and convalescent COVID-19 samples. PBMCs, B-cell-depleted T cells, or T cells were the source of the cDNA or gDNA that made up the material.

Authors' methods: Estimates of nucleated cell counts were drawn from the amplification of reference gene primers. This table comes from immunoSEQ multiplex PCR, and its TCRdb copy is limited to in-frame clones, with some not included. V, J and clone size are taken as reported in that table, and D and trimming were inferred from the DNA itself. The table has about 97,000 clones, around 87% seen once. V was trimmed by 3 bases and J by 8 bases, leaving 20 bases between them. This CDR3 region has 15 residues. Germline CDR1 reads SNHLY; CDR2 reads FYNNEI. The specimen sequenced was peripheral blood. The chain uses TRBV2 and TRBJ2-7; a weak D match, TRBD1 (6 bases). The TCR sequence derives from a human donor in a cohort sampled during active COVID-19. CDR3 amino acids: CASSEGDRSGLKQYF. The CDR3 bases are TGTGCCAGCAGTGAGGGCGACAGGTCCGGATTGAAGCAGTACTTC.